A selection of T cell receptor beta chains follows, all from one sample in a study of T cell changes during pregnancy in multiple sclerosis. TCRdb's table, derived via immunoSEQ multiplex PCR, lists solely in-frame clones and lacks some. The data show some 30,000 clones, 91% seen once. This specimen consisted of CD8+ T cells from peripheral blood mononuclear cells, obtained in the second trimester of pregnancy. All receptors come from a female donor in good health, enrolled as a control in a pregnancy study. Each CDR3 is given with its conserved first and last residue. Fields, in order: D gene, V gene, clone size, J gene, CDR3 protein, CDR3 DNA. D genes are given only for firm matches. Only part of the rows carry a size: once, few, many, or a class if the clone is expanded.

>-|TRBV30|once|TRBJ2-7
CAWHRGFSYEQYF
TGTGCCTGGCACCGGGGGTTCTCCTACGAGCAGTACTTC
>-|TRBV6-5|-|TRBJ1-3
CASSSRVPGNTIYF
TGTGCCAGCAGTTCCAGGGTCCCTGGAAACACCATATATTTT
>-|TRBV6-1|-|TRBJ2-7
CASSAGQGWAYEQYF
TGTGCCAGCAGCGCTGGGCAGGGTTGGGCCTACGAGCAGTACTTC
>TRBD2|TRBV9|-|TRBJ2-3
CASSLLAGGPDTQYF
TGTGCCAGCAGCTTACTAGCGGGGGGGCCAGATACGCAGTATTTT
>-|TRBV19|-|TRBJ2-1
CASSPSRTSSYNEQFF
TGTGCCAGTAGTCCCTCACGGACATCCAGTTATAATGAGCAGTTCTTC
>-|TRBV6-5|once|TRBJ1-5
CASSPDSSNQPQHF
TGTGCCAGCAGTCCCGACAGTAGCAATCAGCCCCAGCATTTT
>TRBD2|TRBV9|-|TRBJ2-7
CASSPSGSSYEQYF
TGTGCCAGCAGCCCCAGCGGGAGCTCCTACGAGCAGTACTTC
>-|TRBV4-3|-|TRBJ2-5
CASSQDLSQQETQYF
TGCGCCAGCAGCCAAGATCTCTCACAACAAGAGACCCAGTACTTC
>-|TRBV27|-|TRBJ1-2
CASSPRGGDYGYTF
TGTGCCAGCAGTCCCCGGGGAGGGGACTATGGCTACACCTTC
>TRBD1|TRBV25-1|-|TRBJ1-1
CASSDDLTGEPEAFF
TGTGCCAGCAGTGACGACCTGACAGGGGAGCCTGAAGCTTTCTTT
>-|TRBV7-3|-|TRBJ2-3
CASSPRGVGTDTQYF
TGTGCCAGCAGCCCCCGCGGGGTAGGCACAGATACGCAGTATTTT
>TRBD2|TRBV6-5|-|TRBJ2-3
CASSNSGGRTDTQYF
TGTGCCAGCAGTAATAGCGGGGGAAGGACAGATACGCAGTATTTT
>-|TRBV6-5|-|TRBJ1-2
CASSYQGTRTNYGYTF
TGTGCCAGCAGTTACCAGGGAACCCGAACGAACTATGGCTACACCTTC
>TRBD1|TRBV4-3|-|TRBJ1-1
CASSQAQGEIWDTEAFF
TGCGCCAGCAGCCAAGCCCAGGGGGAGATTTGGGACACTGAAGCTTTCTTT
>TRBD2|TRBV19|-|TRBJ2-1
CASSTGLAVYNEQFF
TGTGCCAGTAGTACGGGACTAGCGGTGTACAATGAGCAGTTCTTC
>TRBD2|TRBV6-1|-|TRBJ2-7
CASREVSWGGNSYEQYF
TGTGCCAGCAGGGAAGTTTCCTGGGGGGGAAACTCCTACGAGCAGTACTTC
>-|TRBV11-1|-|TRBJ2-3
CASSSDGGRDTQYF
TGTGCCAGCAGCTCGGACGGGGGGCGAGATACGCAGTATTTT
>TRBD2|TRBV4-2|-|TRBJ2-6
CASSQAGGSGANVLTF
TGTGCCAGCAGCCAAGCCGGGGGGTCTGGGGCCAACGTCCTGACTTTC
>TRBD2|TRBV9|-|TRBJ2-7
CASSVTSGPSDEQYF
TGTGCCAGCAGTGTGACTAGCGGACCTTCAGACGAGCAGTACTTC
>-|TRBV16|-|TRBJ1-5
CASSQSLEGQPQHF
TGTGCCAGCAGCCAATCATTGGAGGGTCAGCCCCAGCATTTT
>-|TRBV11-2|-|TRBJ1-1
CASSLEYMNTEAFF
TGTGCCAGCAGCTTAGAGTATATGAACACTGAAGCTTTCTTT
>-|TRBV11-2|-|TRBJ2-7
CASSLRGVYEQYF
TGTGCCAGCAGCCTAAGGGGCGTCTACGAGCAGTACTTC
>TRBD1|TRBV5-1|-|TRBJ2-5
CASSAFDRGVQETQYF
TGCGCCAGCAGCGCATTCGACAGGGGCGTTCAAGAGACCCAGTACTTC
>TRBD2|TRBV7-3|-|TRBJ2-3
CASSPIGTSGAGTDTQYF
TGTGCCAGCAGCCCGATAGGGACTAGCGGGGCAGGCACAGATACGCAGTATTTT
>TRBD1|TRBV2|-|TRBJ2-7
CASRGQGPYEQYF
TGTGCCAGCAGGGGACAGGGCCCCTACGAGCAGTACTTC
>TRBD2|TRBV19|-|TRBJ2-1
CASSSRGRGVYNEQFF
TGTGCCAGTAGTTCGAGAGGGCGGGGGGTCTACAATGAGCAGTTCTTC
>TRBD2|TRBV19|-|TRBJ2-3
CASTAPSGGPDTQYF
TGTGCCAGTACCGCACCTAGCGGGGGCCCAGATACGCAGTATTTT
>-|TRBV10-3|-|TRBJ1-1
CAISESEGEAFF
TGTGCCATCAGTGAGTCTGAGGGTGAAGCTTTCTTT
>TRBD1|TRBV9|-|TRBJ1-6
CASSVAGGDKSPLHF
TGTGCCAGCAGCGTAGCAGGGGGCGATAAATCACCCCTCCACTTT
>-|TRBV29-1|-|TRBJ1-1
CSVWGGNVNTEAFF
TGCAGCGTTTGGGGGGGAAACGTGAACACTGAAGCTTTCTTT
>TRBD1|TRBV11-2|-|TRBJ2-7
CASSSPWGQGVSYEQYF
TGTGCCAGCAGCTCCCCCTGGGGTCAGGGGGTCTCCTACGAGCAGTACTTC
>-|TRBV9|-|TRBJ2-2
CASSVAGQNTGELFF
TGTGCCAGCAGCGTGGCAGGGCAAAACACCGGGGAGCTGTTTTTT
>TRBD1|TRBV19|-|TRBJ2-7
CASSISGQSTYEQYF
TGTGCCAGTAGTATCTCGGGACAGTCTACCTACGAGCAGTACTTC
>-|TRBV7-9|-|TRBJ1-2
CASSLVGLLYGYTF
TGTGCCAGCAGCTTAGTGGGACTCCTCTATGGCTACACCTTC
>TRBD2|TRBV7-9|-|TRBJ2-2
CASSSPTLASGGNTGELFF
TGTGCCAGCAGCTCCCCTACCCTCGCTAGCGGGGGTAACACCGGGGAGCTGTTTTTT
>-|TRBV15|-|TRBJ2-2
CATSYYRGGELFF
TGTGCCACCAGCTATTATCGGGGCGGGGAGCTGTTTTTT
>-|TRBV30|-|TRBJ1-5
CAWSVQASNQPQHF
TGTGCCTGGAGTGTTCAAGCTAGCAATCAGCCCCAGCATTTT
>-|TRBV19|-|TRBJ1-6
CASSIAAQGYVSPLHF
TGTGCCAGTAGTATCGCCGCTCAGGGTTACGTTTCACCCCTCCACTTT
>-|TRBV11-2|-|TRBJ1-2
CASSLGQVSYYGYTF
TGTGCCAGCAGCTTAGGACAGGTGTCCTATTATGGCTACACCTTC
>TRBD2|TRBV7-8|-|TRBJ2-7
CASSLAGGGLTYEQYF
TGTGCCAGCAGCTTAGCGGGCGGGGGGCTAACCTACGAGCAGTACTTC
>-|TRBV6-5|-|TRBJ1-1
CASSSMGGAEAFF
TGTGCCAGCAGCTCCATGGGGGGTGCTGAAGCTTTCTTT
>-|TRBV27|-|TRBJ2-1
CASTTGPVSNEQFF
TGTGCCAGCACCACAGGCCCTGTGTCTAATGAGCAGTTCTTC
>-|TRBV4-2|large|TRBJ1-3
CASSQGYRSGISGNTIYF
TGTGCCAGCAGCCAAGGGTACAGATCAGGTATCTCTGGAAACACCATATATTTT
>-|TRBV19|medium-sized|TRBJ2-3
CASSLREGVVADTQYF
TGTGCCAGTAGCCTAAGGGAGGGGGTGGTGGCAGATACGCAGTATTTT
>TRBD1|TRBV6-5|-|TRBJ1-2
CATIPGEGASNGYTF
TGTGCCACCATCCCCGGCGAGGGGGCCTCGAATGGCTACACCTTC
>TRBD1|TRBV19|-|TRBJ1-5
CASSRGTEFLYSNQPQHF
TGTGCCAGTAGTCGGGGGACAGAATTTCTATATAGCAATCAGCCCCAGCATTTT
>TRBD1|TRBV4-2|-|TRBJ1-2
CASSQEAGGSAYGYTF
TGTGCCAGCAGCCAAGAGGCAGGGGGGTCGGCTTATGGCTACACCTTC
>-|TRBV14|-|TRBJ1-5
CASSQVFQGLSNQPQHF
TGTGCCAGCAGCCAAGTTTTCCAGGGGTTGAGCAATCAGCCCCAGCATTTT
>TRBD1|TRBV11-2|-|TRBJ2-1
CASSLKPGQPNNEQFF
TGTGCCAGCAGCTTGAAACCGGGACAGCCAAACAATGAGCAGTTCTTC
>TRBD2|TRBV4-3|-|TRBJ2-3
CASSQAGVAGGPADTQYF
TGCGCCAGCAGCCAAGCTGGGGTAGCGGGGGGGCCAGCAGATACGCAGTATTTT
>TRBD1|TRBV5-4|once|TRBJ2-3
CASSLETGSDTQYF
TGTGCCAGCAGCTTAGAGACAGGGTCCGATACGCAGTATTTT
>-|TRBV7-9|-|TRBJ2-7
CASSLGVQTPSYEQYF
TGTGCCAGCAGCTTAGGAGTGCAGACTCCTTCCTACGAGCAGTACTTC
>TRBD1|TRBV5-6|-|TRBJ2-1
CASRDRGDARSYNEQFF
TGTGCCAGCAGGGACAGGGGGGACGCCCGCTCCTACAATGAGCAGTTCTTC
>-|TRBV29-1|-|TRBJ2-1
CSVVRVGGADHNEQFF
TGCAGCGTTGTGAGGGTGGGCGGGGCGGACCACAATGAGCAGTTCTTC
>TRBD1|TRBV13|-|TRBJ1-5
CASSLGAGQGNQPQHF
TGTGCCAGCAGCTTAGGCGCGGGACAGGGGAATCAGCCCCAGCATTTT